The rows below give T cell receptor beta chains drawn from one sample of a study of beta chain features in type 1 diabetes. Measured with immunoSEQ multiplex PCR; TCRdb has only the in-frame clones, and not every one. This sample has more than 550,000 clones; over 12% occur once, and the top ten carry just under 0.04%. The sample consisted of naive CD4+ T cells from blood. These receptors were taken from a man between 18 and 29 years old with type 1 diabetes. CDR3s include the opening cysteine and the closing phenylalanine or tryptophan. A D gene is named only where the DNA matches it firmly. Expanded clones get a size class; other rows say once, few or many, or leave the size out.

v_call	clone_size	j_call	cdr3_length	d_call	cdr3_aa	cdr3_nt
TRBV7-2	.	TRBJ2-5	14	TRBD1	CASSSRQGWETQYF	TGTGCCAGCAGCTCCCGACAGGGATGGGAGACCCAGTACTTC
TRBV27	.	TRBJ2-7	13	.	CASSLSPTYEQYF	TGTGCCAGCAGTTTATCGCCGACCTACGAGCAGTACTTC
TRBV11-1	.	TRBJ1-5	13	.	CASSLGRNQPQHF	TGTGCCAGCAGCTTGGGTCGCAATCAGCCCCAGCATTTT
TRBV25-1	.	TRBJ1-3	14	.	CASSSGRSGNTIYF	TGTGCCAGCAGCAGCGGGAGGTCTGGAAACACCATATATTTT
TRBV28	.	TRBJ2-3	15	.	CASSLGSSSTDTQYF	TGTGCCAGCAGTTTAGGCAGTTCTAGCACAGATACGCAGTATTTT
TRBV5-1	.	TRBJ2-6	14	.	CASSLDAGANVLTF	TGCGCCAGCAGCTTGGATGCTGGGGCCAACGTCCTGACTTTC
TRBV29-1	.	TRBJ2-1	15	TRBD1	CSVGGTESSYNEQFF	TGCAGCGTTGGGGGGACAGAGAGCTCCTACAATGAGCAGTTCTTC
TRBV30	once	TRBJ1-1	14	.	CACSEHPWGTEAFF	TGTGCCTGTAGTGAACACCCCTGGGGGACTGAAGCTTTCTTT
TRBV7-3	.	TRBJ2-1	16	TRBD1	CASSSSSPTGNDEQFF	TGTGCCAGCAGCTCCAGCTCCCCGACAGGGAATGATGAGCAGTTCTTC
TRBV2	few	TRBJ2-3	11	.	CATAGTDTQYF	TGTGCCACCGCGGGCACAGATACGCAGTATTTT
TRBV19	.	TRBJ2-7	19	TRBD2	CASSIVPPGLAGGPSPQYF	TGTGCCAGTAGTATAGTTCCTCCGGGACTAGCGGGAGGACCCTCCCCGCAGTACTTC
TRBV7-9	.	TRBJ1-5	19	.	CASSSAGGADYYSNQPQHF	TGTGCCAGCAGCTCCGCCGGGGGGGCGGACTACTATAGCAATCAGCCCCAGCATTTT
TRBV2	.	TRBJ2-2	12	.	CASREGPGELFF	TGTGCCAGCAGGGAAGGGCCCGGGGAGCTGTTTTTT
TRBV7-7	few	TRBJ2-1	15	TRBD1	CASSSGQGPYNEQFF	TGTGCTAGCAGCTCCGGACAGGGACCCTACAATGAGCAGTTCTTC
TRBV30	few	TRBJ2-1	14	TRBD2	CAWSEGLAGGKQFF	TGTGCCTGGAGTGAGGGACTAGCGGGGGGAAAACAGTTCTTC
TRBV9	few	TRBJ2-2	16	.	CASSARGRGSTGELFF	TGTGCCAGCAGCGCAAGGGGCAGGGGAAGCACCGGGGAGCTGTTTTTT
TRBV11-2	.	TRBJ2-1	15	.	CASRGMGGPSNEQFF	TGTGCCAGCCGAGGGATGGGAGGCCCCTCAAATGAGCAGTTCTTC
TRBV5-1	few	TRBJ2-1	15	.	CASSLELAGYNEQFF	TGCGCCAGCAGCTTGGAGTTAGCTGGCTACAATGAGCAGTTCTTC
TRBV28	.	TRBJ1-1	11	.	CASRLRTEAFF	TGTGCCAGCAGACTCAGGACAGAAGCTTTCTTT
TRBV7-9	.	TRBJ2-5	14	TRBD2	CASSHWAGVKTQYF	TGTGCCAGCAGCCACTGGGCGGGAGTAAAGACCCAGTACTTC
TRBV4-2	few	TRBJ2-2	15	.	CASSIGQQNTGELFF	TGTGCCAGCAGCATAGGGCAGCAGAACACCGGGGAGCTGTTTTTT
TRBV29-1	few	TRBJ2-7	13	.	CSVEAGARYEQYF	TGCAGCGTTGAAGCAGGGGCGCGTTACGAGCAGTACTTC
TRBV6-6	.	TRBJ2-2	16	.	CASSSSTGGNTGELFF	.
TRBV6-6	few	TRBJ2-3	15	.	CASRPIRDITDTQYF	TGTGCCAGCAGACCTATCCGGGACATCACAGATACGCAGTATTTT
TRBV9	.	TRBJ1-3	16	.	CASSVASRNSGNTIYF	TGTGCCAGCAGCGTCGCTTCCCGGAACTCTGGAAACACCATATATTTT
TRBV18	.	TRBJ2-5	13	.	CASSLAYQETQYF	TGTGCCAGCTCACTGGCGTACCAAGAGACCCAGTACTTC
TRBV11-2	.	TRBJ2-7	15	.	CASIGGPGGPGEQYF	TGTGCCAGCATCGGGGGCCCAGGCGGCCCTGGGGAGCAGTACTTC
TRBV9	.	TRBJ1-2	16	.	CASSVDPTGRNYGYTF	TGTGCCAGCAGCGTAGATCCCACAGGGAGAAACTATGGCTACACCTTC
TRBV9	few	TRBJ2-5	13	.	CASSVLPLETQYF	TGTGCCAGCAGCGTACTCCCCCTAGAGACCCAGTACTTC